These T cell receptor beta chains were read from a single sample in a study of blood T cell repertoires in COVID-19. Sequencing was performed with immunoSEQ multiplex PCR; in TCRdb, only in-frame clones are kept and a portion is missing. The sample contains roughly 140,000 clones, almost 90% of which appear only once. The sequenced sample was peripheral blood. The receptor source for this set is a man between 45 and 60 years old with active or convalescent COVID-19. The CDR3 runs from the conserved cysteine through the conserved F or W. The order of the fields is V gene, D gene, clone size, J gene, CDR3 DNA, CDR3 protein. D genes are given only for firm matches. Rows give clone size only sometimes, using once, few, many, or a class for an expanded clone.

TRBV2	TRBD2	-	TRBJ2-3	TGTGCCAGCAGTCCTTTAGCGGGAGGAAGGACAGATACGCAGTATTTT	CASSPLAGGRTDTQYF
TRBV6-1	TRBD1	-	TRBJ1-1	TGTGCCAGCAGTGAAGGAACAGGGGGGAACACTGAAGCTTTCTTT	CASSEGTGGNTEAFF
TRBV7-2	-	-	TRBJ2-7	TGTGCCAGCAGCTTGAGGGCGGGGGAGCAGTACTTC	CASSLRAGEQYF
TRBV6-5	-	-	TRBJ2-2	TGTGCCAGCAGTCGGAGAGTCTGGGGCCCCGGGGAGCTGTTTTTT	CASSRRVWGPGELFF
TRBV5-4	-	-	TRBJ2-5	TGTGCCAGCAGCTTGGAGGGACTGACCCGAGAGACCCAGTACTTC	CASSLEGLTRETQYF
TRBV7-9	-	-	TRBJ2-2	TGTGCCAGCAGCTCTCCCGGGGTCGTTAACACCGGGGAGCTGTTTTTT	CASSSPGVVNTGELFF
TRBV4-2	-	-	TRBJ1-5	TGTGCCAGCAGCCAAGACGGGGGTGATCAGCCCCAGCATTTT	CASSQDGGDQPQHF
TRBV15	-	-	TRBJ1-1	TGTGCCACCAGCAGAGATTCCCCAGGGGTGCACGGCACTGAAGCTTTCTTT	CATSRDSPGVHGTEAFF
TRBV19	-	once	TRBJ1-1	TGTGCCAGTAGTTTGGGGACATACCCTGGGACTGAAGCTTTCTTT	CASSLGTYPGTEAFF
TRBV5-4	-	-	TRBJ1-5	TGTGCCAGCAGCTTGACAAGTCAGCCCCAGCATTTT	CASSLTSQPQHF
TRBV5-6	-	-	TRBJ2-1	TGTGCCAGCAGCGCAGTCGGGGAGAATGAGCAGTTCTTC	CASSAVGENEQFF
TRBV19	TRBD1	medium-sized	TRBJ2-7	TGTGCCAGTACCACTGGACAGGGAATCGGCGAGCAGTACTTC	CASTTGQGIGEQYF
TRBV15	-	-	TRBJ2-2	TGTGCCACCAGCAGAGCAGTTGTCGGGGAGCTGTTTTTT	CATSRAVVGELFF
TRBV18	-	-	TRBJ1-6	TGTGCCAGCTCACCAATGGACATCAAAGACAATTCACCCCTCCACTTT	CASSPMDIKDNSPLHF
TRBV19	-	-	TRBJ2-3	TGTGCCAGTAGTGCGTGGAGGACTAGCACAGATACGCAGTATTTT	CASSAWRTSTDTQYF
TRBV7-2	TRBD1	-	TRBJ2-7	TGTGCCAGCAGCCCCGACAGGGTGAGCTCCTACGAGCAGTACTTC	CASSPDRVSSYEQYF
TRBV5-1	-	-	TRBJ1-1	TGCGCCAGCAGCTTGGCGGGGGACACTGAAGCTTTCTTT	CASSLAGDTEAFF
TRBV5-4	TRBD1	-	TRBJ1-2	TGTGCCAGCAGGGGTTGGGACAGGGCTTCGTACACCTTC	CASRGWDRASYTF
TRBV5-6	-	-	TRBJ2-7	TGTGCCAGCAGCTCTCCAGGGCACCGGGAGCAGTACTTC	CASSSPGHREQYF
TRBV6-5	-	-	TRBJ1-1	TGTGCCAGCAGAGAGATGAACACTGAAGCTTTCTTT	CASREMNTEAFF
TRBV27	TRBD1	-	TRBJ2-7	TGTGCCAGCAGTTTATCCTTTCGGACAGGGGGCAGGTACGAGCAGTACTTC	CASSLSFRTGGRYEQYF
TRBV30	-	-	TRBJ1-2	TGTGCCTGGAGTGTTCTCCTAAACTATGGCTACACCTTC	CAWSVLLNYGYTF
TRBV19	-	once	TRBJ1-5	TGTGCCAGTAGTATTAGGGAAGGGGGCAATCAGCCCCAGCATTTT	CASSIREGGNQPQHF
TRBV27	TRBD1	-	TRBJ1-3	TGTGCCAGCAGACCTACAGGGGGATCTGGAAACACCATATATTTT	CASRPTGGSGNTIYF
TRBV29-1	TRBD1	-	TRBJ2-3	TGCAGCGTTAAGAGAGAGGGACAGTCCTTTAACACAGATACGCAGTATTTT	CSVKREGQSFNTDTQYF
TRBV7-2	TRBD2	-	TRBJ2-7	TGTGCCAGCAGCTTAGGGAGCGGGAGGTACGAGCAGTACTTC	CASSLGSGRYEQYF
TRBV19	-	-	TRBJ1-2	TGTGCCAGTAGAACACAGGGCGCGGCACGGGGCTACACCTTC	CASRTQGAARGYTF
TRBV5-5	-	-	TRBJ2-5	TGTGCCAGCAGCTTGGCTGACTTTTCCCAAGAGACCCAGTACTTC	CASSLADFSQETQYF
TRBV20-1	-	-	TRBJ1-5	TGCAGTGCTAGTCCAGGGCTGGGGCATCAGCCCCAGCATTTT	CSASPGLGHQPQHF
TRBV9	TRBD2	-	TRBJ2-3	TGTGCCAGCAGCCGCAAGTGGGAGGGCTTGTATTTT	CASSRKWEGLYF
TRBV18	-	-	TRBJ1-2	TGTGCCAGCTCACCACCCGAACTGTTCTATGGCTACACCTTC	CASSPPELFYGYTF
TRBV28	-	-	TRBJ1-6	TGTGCCAGCAGTTTATTCGGGGTAAAGAATTCACCCCTCCACTTT	CASSLFGVKNSPLHF
TRBV11-2	TRBD2	-	TRBJ2-5	TGTGCCAGCAGTTATCGGACTAGCGGGATGATTGAGACCCAGTACTTC	CASSYRTSGMIETQYF
TRBV6-1	-	-	TRBJ2-2	TGTGCCAGCAGTACACCGAACACCGGGGAGCTGTTTTTT	CASSTPNTGELFF
TRBV7-9	-	-	TRBJ2-1	TGTGCCAGCAGTTCCGGAGGGGTTTTCTCCTACAATGAGCAGTTCTTC	CASSSGGVFSYNEQFF
TRBV9	TRBD1	-	TRBJ1-1	TGTGCCAGCAGCGTAGAGACAGGGGCTGAAGCTTTCTTT	CASSVETGAEAFF
TRBV4-3	TRBD2	-	TRBJ2-1	TGCGCCAGCAGCCAAGCGGTACTAGCGGGAGTGGAGCAGTTCTTC	CASSQAVLAGVEQFF
TRBV7-2	-	-	TRBJ2-5	TGTGCCAGCAGCTTCGGGGGTCAAGAGACCCAGTACTTC	CASSFGGQETQYF
TRBV19	TRBD1	-	TRBJ1-5	TGTGCCAGTAGTTCGGACAGGGTCAATCAGCCCCAGCATTTT	CASSSDRVNQPQHF
TRBV19	TRBD2	-	TRBJ2-1	TGTGCCAGTAGTATAAGTTATGGGACTAGCGGGAGGGGTGAGCAGTTCTTC	CASSISYGTSGRGEQFF